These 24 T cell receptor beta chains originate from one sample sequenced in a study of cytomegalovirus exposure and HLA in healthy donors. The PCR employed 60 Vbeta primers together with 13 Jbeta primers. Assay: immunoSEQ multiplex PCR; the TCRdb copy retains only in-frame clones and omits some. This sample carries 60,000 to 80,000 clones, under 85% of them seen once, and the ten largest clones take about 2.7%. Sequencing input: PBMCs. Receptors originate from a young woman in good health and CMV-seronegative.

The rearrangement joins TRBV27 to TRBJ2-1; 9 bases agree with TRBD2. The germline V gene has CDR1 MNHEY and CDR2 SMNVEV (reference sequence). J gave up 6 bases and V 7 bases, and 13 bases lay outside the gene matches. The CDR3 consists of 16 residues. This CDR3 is CASMGGRASDPNEQFF. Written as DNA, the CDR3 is TGTGCCAGCATGGGCGGGAGGGCCTCTGATCCCAATGAGCAGTTCTTC.

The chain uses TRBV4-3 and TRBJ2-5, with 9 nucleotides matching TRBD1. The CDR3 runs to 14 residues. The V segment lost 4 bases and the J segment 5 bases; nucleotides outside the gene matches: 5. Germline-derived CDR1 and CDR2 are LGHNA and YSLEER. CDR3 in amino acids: CASSLDRGSETQYF. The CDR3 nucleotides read TGCGCCAGCAGCCTAGACAGGGGGTCGGAGACCCAGTACTTC.

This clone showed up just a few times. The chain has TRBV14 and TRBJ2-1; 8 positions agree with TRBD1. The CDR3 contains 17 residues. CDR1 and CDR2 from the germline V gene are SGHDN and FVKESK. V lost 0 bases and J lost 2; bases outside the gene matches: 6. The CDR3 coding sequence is TGTGCCAGCAGCCAAGATCATTGGACAGGGACCTACAATGAGCAGTTCTTC. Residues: CASSQDHWTGTYNEQFF. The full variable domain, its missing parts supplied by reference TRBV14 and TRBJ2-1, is EAGVTQFPSHSVIEKGQTVTLRCDPISGHDNLYWYRRVMGKEIKFLLHFVKESKQDESGMPNNRFLAERTGGTYSTLKVQPAELEDSGVYFCASSQDHWTGTYNEQFFGPGTRLTVL.

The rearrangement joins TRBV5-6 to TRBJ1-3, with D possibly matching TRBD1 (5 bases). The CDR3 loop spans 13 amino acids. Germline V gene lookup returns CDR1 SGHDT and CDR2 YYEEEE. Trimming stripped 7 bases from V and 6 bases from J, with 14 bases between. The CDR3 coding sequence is TGTGCCAGCGCGGGGGGATATGAAAACACCATATATTTT. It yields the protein CASAGGYENTIYF. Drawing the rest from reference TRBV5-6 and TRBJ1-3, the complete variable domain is DAGVTQSPTHLIKTRGQQVTLRCSPKSGHDTVSWYQQALGQGPQFIFQYYEEEERQRGNFPDRFSGHQFPNYSSELNVNALLLGDSALYLCASAGGYENTIYFGEGSWLTVV.

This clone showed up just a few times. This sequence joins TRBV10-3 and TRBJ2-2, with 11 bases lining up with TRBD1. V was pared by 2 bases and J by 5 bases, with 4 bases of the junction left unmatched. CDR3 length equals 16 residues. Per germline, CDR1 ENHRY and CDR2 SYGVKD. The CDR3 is CAISEPGTGGTGELFF. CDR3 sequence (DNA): TGTGCCATCAGTGAGCCGGGGACAGGGGGGACCGGGGAGCTGTTTTTT.

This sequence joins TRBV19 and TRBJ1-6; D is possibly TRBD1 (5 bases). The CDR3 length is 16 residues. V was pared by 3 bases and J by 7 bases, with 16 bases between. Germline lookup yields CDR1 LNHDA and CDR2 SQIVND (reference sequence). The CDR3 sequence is CASSIGAELRNSPLHF. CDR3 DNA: TGTGCCAGTAGTATTGGGGCAGAATTGAGGAATTCACCCCTCCACTTT.

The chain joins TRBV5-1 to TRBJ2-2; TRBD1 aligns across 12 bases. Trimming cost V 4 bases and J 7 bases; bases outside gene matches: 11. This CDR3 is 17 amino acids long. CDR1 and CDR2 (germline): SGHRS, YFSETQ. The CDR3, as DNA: TGCGCCAGCAGCCCCTCCGGGACAGGGGGCAGGAACGGGGAGCTGTTTTTT. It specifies CASSPSGTGGRNGELFF.

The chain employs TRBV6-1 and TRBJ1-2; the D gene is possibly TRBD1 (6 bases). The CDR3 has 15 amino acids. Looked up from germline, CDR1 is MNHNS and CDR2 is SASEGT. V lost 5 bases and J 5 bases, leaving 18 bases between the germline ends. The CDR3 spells CASSLSRTVSYGYTF. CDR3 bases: TGTGCCAGCAGTCTCTCTCGGACAGTCTCTTATGGCTACACCTTC.

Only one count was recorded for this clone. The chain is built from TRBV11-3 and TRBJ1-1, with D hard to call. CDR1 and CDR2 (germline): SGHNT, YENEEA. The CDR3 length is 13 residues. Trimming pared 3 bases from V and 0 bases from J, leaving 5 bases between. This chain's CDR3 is CASSFSVNTEAFF. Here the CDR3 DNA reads TGTGCCAGCAGCTTTTCCGTGAACACTGAAGCTTTCTTT. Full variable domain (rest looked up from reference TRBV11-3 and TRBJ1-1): EAGVVQSPRYKIIEKKQPVAFWCNPISGHNTLYWYLQNLGQGPELLIRYENEEAVDDSQLPKDRFSAERLKGVDSTLKIQPAELGDSAVYLCASSFSVNTEAFFGQGTRLTVV.

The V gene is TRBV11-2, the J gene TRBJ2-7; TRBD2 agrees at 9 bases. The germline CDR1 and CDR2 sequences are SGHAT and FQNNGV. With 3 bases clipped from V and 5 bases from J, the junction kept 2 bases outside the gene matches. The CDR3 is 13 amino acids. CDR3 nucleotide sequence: TGTGCCAGCAGCTTGGGACTAGCTAACGAGCAGTACTTC. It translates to CASSLGLANEQYF.

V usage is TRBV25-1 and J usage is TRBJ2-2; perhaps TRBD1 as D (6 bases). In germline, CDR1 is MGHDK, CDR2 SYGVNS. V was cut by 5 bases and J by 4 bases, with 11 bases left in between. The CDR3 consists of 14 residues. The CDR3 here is CASSRGHPTGELFF. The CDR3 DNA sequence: TGTGCCAGCAGTCGGGGACACCCCACCGGGGAGCTGTTTTTT.

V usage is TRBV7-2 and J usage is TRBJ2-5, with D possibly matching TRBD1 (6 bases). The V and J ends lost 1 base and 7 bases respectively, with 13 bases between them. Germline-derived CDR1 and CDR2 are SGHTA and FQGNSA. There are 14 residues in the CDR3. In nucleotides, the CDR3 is TGTGCCAGCAGCTTAGGATCAGGGGTAGGGACCCAGTACTTC. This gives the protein CASSLGSGVGTQYF.

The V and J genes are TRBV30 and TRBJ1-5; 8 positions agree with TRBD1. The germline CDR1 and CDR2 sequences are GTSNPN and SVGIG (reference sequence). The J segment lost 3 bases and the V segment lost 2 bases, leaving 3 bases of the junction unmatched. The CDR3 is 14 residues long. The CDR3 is CAWSPGQDNQPQHF. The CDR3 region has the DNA TGTGCCTGGAGTCCGGGACAGGACAATCAGCCCCAGCATTTT.

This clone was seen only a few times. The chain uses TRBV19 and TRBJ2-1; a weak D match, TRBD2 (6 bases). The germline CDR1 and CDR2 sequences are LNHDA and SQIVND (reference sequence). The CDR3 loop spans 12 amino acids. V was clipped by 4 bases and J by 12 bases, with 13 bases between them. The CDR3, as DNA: TGTGCCAGTAGTACGATACTGGGGGGGCAGTTCTTC. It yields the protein CASSTILGGQFF.

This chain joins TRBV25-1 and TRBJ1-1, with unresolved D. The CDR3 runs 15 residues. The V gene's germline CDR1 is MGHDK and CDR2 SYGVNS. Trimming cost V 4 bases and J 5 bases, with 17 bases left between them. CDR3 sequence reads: CASSGHLLSGTEAFF. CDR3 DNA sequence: TGTGCCAGCAGTGGTCATTTGCTGTCCGGGACTGAAGCTTTCTTT.

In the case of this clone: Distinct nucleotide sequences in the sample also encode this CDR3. The CDR3 reads CASSLGQGNTEAFF. In DNA form, the CDR3 reads TGTGCCAGCAGTCTAGGTCAGGGGAACACTGAAGCTTTCTTT. The chain combines TRBV7-9 with TRBJ1-1; D possibly corresponds to TRBD1 (5 bases). CDR1 and CDR2 (germline): SEHNR, FQNEAQ (reference sequence). Trimming shortened V by 6 bases and J by 1 base, and 12 bases separated the two germline ends. The CDR3 consists of 14 residues.

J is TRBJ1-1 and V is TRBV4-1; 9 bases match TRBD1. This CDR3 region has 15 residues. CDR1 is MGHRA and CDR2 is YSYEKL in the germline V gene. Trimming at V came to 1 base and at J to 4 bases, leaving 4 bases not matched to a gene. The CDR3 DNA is TGCGCCAGCAGCCAAGCCCCGGGACAGGGCACTGAAGCTTTCTTT. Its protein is CASSQAPGQGTEAFF.

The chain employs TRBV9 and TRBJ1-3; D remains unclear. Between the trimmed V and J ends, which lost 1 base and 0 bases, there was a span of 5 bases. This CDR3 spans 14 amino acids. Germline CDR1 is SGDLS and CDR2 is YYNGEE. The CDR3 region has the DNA TGTGCCAGCAGCGTACAGGACTCTGGAAACACCATATATTTT. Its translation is CASSVQDSGNTIYF.

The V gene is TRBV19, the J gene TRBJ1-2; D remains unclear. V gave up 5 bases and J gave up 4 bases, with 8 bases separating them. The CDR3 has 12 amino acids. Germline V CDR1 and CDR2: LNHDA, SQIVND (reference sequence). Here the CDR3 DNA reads TGTGCCAGTAGTTGGGAGAGCTATGGCTACACCTTC. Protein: CASSWESYGYTF.

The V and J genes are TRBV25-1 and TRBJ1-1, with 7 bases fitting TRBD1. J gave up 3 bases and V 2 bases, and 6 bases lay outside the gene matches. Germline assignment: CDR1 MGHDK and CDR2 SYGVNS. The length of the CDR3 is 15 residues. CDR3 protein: CASSETNRGDTEAFF. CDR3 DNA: TGTGCCAGCAGTGAAACCAACAGGGGAGACACTGAAGCTTTCTTT.

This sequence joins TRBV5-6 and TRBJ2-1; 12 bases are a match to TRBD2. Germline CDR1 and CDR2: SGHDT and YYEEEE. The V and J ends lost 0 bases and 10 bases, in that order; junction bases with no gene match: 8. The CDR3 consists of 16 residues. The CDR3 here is CASSLVGLAGGNEQFF. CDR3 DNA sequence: TGTGCCAGCAGCTTGGTCGGGCTAGCGGGAGGGAACGAGCAGTTCTTC.

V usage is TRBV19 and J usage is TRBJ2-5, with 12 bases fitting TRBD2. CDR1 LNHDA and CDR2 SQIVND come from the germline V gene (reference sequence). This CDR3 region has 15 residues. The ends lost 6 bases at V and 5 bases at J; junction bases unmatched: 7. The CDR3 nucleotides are TGTGCCAGTAGCGAACTAGCGGGAGGTGGGGAGACCCAGTACTTC. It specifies CASSELAGGGETQYF.

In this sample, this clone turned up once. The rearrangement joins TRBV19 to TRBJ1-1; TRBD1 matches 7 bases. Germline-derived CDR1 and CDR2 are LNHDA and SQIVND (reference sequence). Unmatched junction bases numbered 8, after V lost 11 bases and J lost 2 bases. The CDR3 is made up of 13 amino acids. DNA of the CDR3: TGTGCCGTAGGGGACAGAGGAAACACTGAAGCTTTCTTT. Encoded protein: CAVGDRGNTEAFF.

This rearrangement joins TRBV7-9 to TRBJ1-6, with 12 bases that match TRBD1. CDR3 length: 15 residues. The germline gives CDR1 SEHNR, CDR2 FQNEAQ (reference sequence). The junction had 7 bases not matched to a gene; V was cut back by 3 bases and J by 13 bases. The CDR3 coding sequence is TGTGCCAGCAGCTTGGGGGACAGGGGGCGAAACCCCCTCCACTTT. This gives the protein CASSLGDRGRNPLHF.